The 18 T cell receptor beta chains given below trace back to one sample, sequenced in a study of blood T cell repertoires in COVID-19. Libraries were prepared by immunoSEQ multiplex PCR; TCRdb keeps only in-frame clonotypes and omits some of them. The sample has 250,000 to 350,000 clones; approximately 84% are singletons. Material: peripheral blood. Receptors originate from a human donor with COVID-19, enrolled during active disease. The donor label of this sample is uncertain.

This clone has a single count. The same CDR3 is also encoded by other DNA sequences in this sample. V usage is TRBV3-1 (or the pseudogene TRBV3-2) and J usage is TRBJ1-5; the D is unclear. The CDR3 has 13 residues. V lost 0 bases and J lost 3, with 3 bases in between. In germline, CDR1 is LGHDT, CDR2 YNNKEL (reference sequence). CDR3 amino acids: CASSQDYNQPQHF. The CDR3, as DNA: TGTGCCAGCAGCCAAGATTACAATCAGCCCCAGCATTTT.

The rearrangement joins TRBV5-1 to TRBJ1-4; the match to TRBD1 covers 9 bases. V lost 0 bases, J lost 8 bases, and 5 bases stayed unmatched. This CDR3 contains 15 residues. Germline loops: CDR1 SGHRS, CDR2 YFSETQ. CDR3 residues: CASSLEGTGMEKLFF. The DNA for the CDR3 is TGCGCCAGCAGCTTGGAGGGGACAGGGATGGAAAAACTGTTTTTT.

The V call is TRBV7-6, the J call TRBJ2-3, with D possibly matching TRBD2 (5 bases). The CDR3 is made up of 14 amino acids. V was pared by 1 base and J by 5 bases, with 10 bases between. CDR1 and CDR2 from the germline V gene are SGHVS and FNYEAQ. The CDR3 region is CASSLVGRVDTQYF. CDR3 nucleotide sequence: TGTGCCAGCAGCTTAGTTGGGCGGGTAGATACGCAGTATTTT.

The chain links TRBV4-2 to TRBJ1-4; perhaps TRBD1 as D (6 bases). The length of the CDR3 is 16 residues. Germline V CDR1 and CDR2: LGHNA, YNFKEQ. The V and J ends lost 0 bases and 8 bases respectively, with 16 bases between them. The CDR3, as DNA: TGTGCCAGCAGCCAAGATTTGGCGAGGGGGGGAGAAAAACTGTTTTTT. Its translation is CASSQDLARGGEKLFF.

The chain recombines TRBV27 with TRBJ2-7, with D tentatively TRBD1 (6 bases). The ends were cut back, 4 bases at V and 1 base at J, with 14 bases in the middle. Per the germline V gene, CDR1 is MNHEY and CDR2 is SMNVEV (reference sequence). The CDR3 contains 15 residues. The CDR3 region is CASSYVGRGSYEQYF. Written as DNA, the CDR3 is TGTGCCAGCAGTTATGTCGGCAGGGGATCCTACGAGCAGTACTTC.

The genes are TRBV7-6 and TRBJ1-4; 8 nucleotides line up with TRBD1. The length of the CDR3 is 15 residues. Germline assignment: CDR1 SGHVS and CDR2 FNYEAQ. The V gene end was trimmed by 2 bases and the J gene end by 6 bases; junction bases not matched to a gene: 5. The CDR3: CASSLWTGRDEKLFF. The CDR3 DNA follows: TGTGCCAGCAGCTTATGGACAGGGAGAGATGAAAAACTGTTTTTT.

The rearrangement joins TRBV6-2 or TRBV6-3 to TRBJ2-1, with 16 bases identical to TRBD2. The germline V gene encodes CDR1 MNHEY and CDR2 SVGEGT. J gave up 2 bases and V 4 bases, and 2 bases lay outside the gene matches. This CDR3 comprises 17 residues. The CDR3 nucleotides read TGTGCCAGCAGTTCGGGACTAGCGGGAGGGCCCTACAATGAGCAGTTCTTC. This codes for CASSSGLAGGPYNEQFF.

The gene calls are TRBV28 and TRBJ1-2; 8 bases are a match to TRBD1. Per the germline V gene, CDR1 is MDHEN and CDR2 is SYDVKM. The CDR3 runs 13 residues. V gave up 3 bases and J gave up 7 bases; unmatched junction bases: 4. The CDR3, as DNA: TGTGCCAGCAGTTTCCGGACAGGGACTGGCTACACCTTC. The encoded protein is CASSFRTGTGYTF.

The rearrangement uses TRBV5-4 and TRBJ1-1; a possible D gene is TRBD1 (5 bases). Per germline, CDR1 SGHNT and CDR2 YYREEE (reference sequence). This CDR3 contains 15 residues. Deletions cut 4 bases from V and 4 bases from J, with 17 bases between. The DNA for the CDR3 is TGTGCCAGCAGCCCTCGGACACCTCCGAGCACTGAAGCTTTCTTT. This codes for CASSPRTPPSTEAFF.

This clone was seen only a few times. The chain couples TRBV6-1 to TRBJ2-7; a weak D match, TRBD2 (5 bases). CDR3 length: 12 residues. Looked up from germline, CDR1 is MNHNS and CDR2 is SASEGT. Trimming removed 6 bases at V and 3 bases at J, with 9 bases between. The CDR3 nucleotides read TGTGCCAGCAGAGCCGGGGACTACGAGCAGTACTTC. Translation: CASRAGDYEQYF.

The chain links TRBV18 to TRBJ2-7; possibly TRBD1 for D (5 bases). Trimming removed 2 bases at V and 4 bases at J, with 9 bases between. In germline, CDR1 is KGHSH, CDR2 LQKENI. The CDR3 runs to 13 residues. The CDR3 nucleotides read TGTGCCAGCTCACCAGCAGGGCGGTACGAGCAGTACTTC. Encoded protein: CASSPAGRYEQYF.

The chain combines TRBV12-3 or TRBV12-4 with TRBJ2-2; D gene uncertain. Trimming removed 3 bases from V and 9 bases from J, with 11 bases in between. The CDR3 has 13 amino acids. The CDR3 bases are TGTGCCAGCAGTTTCCAGACTTTCCGGGAGCTGTTTTTT. Protein sequence: CASSFQTFRELFF.

The CDR3 sequence is CASSLSRLAGGPGELFF. CDR3 nucleotides: TGTGCCAGCAGCCTGAGTCGACTAGCGGGAGGGCCCGGGGAGCTGTTTTTT. The rearrangement links TRBV11-3 to TRBJ2-2; TRBD2 matches at 14 bases. The CDR3 covers 17 residues. After removal of 5 bases from V and 6 bases from J, the junction contained 8 bases not matched to a gene. The germline CDR1 and CDR2 sequences are SGHNT and YENEEA.

The gene calls are TRBV5-1 and TRBJ2-2, with D hard to call. From germline, CDR1 is SGHRS and CDR2 YFSETQ. Deletions cut 1 base from V and 1 base from J, with 23 bases between. There are 20 residues in the CDR3. This CDR3 is CASSLLRGASSIGNTGELFF. The CDR3 DNA reads TGCGCCAGCAGCTTGTTGCGCGGTGCCAGCTCTATCGGGAACACCGGGGAGCTGTTTTTT.

This sequence joins TRBV11-3 and TRBJ2-5; D remains ambiguous. Trimming stripped 1 base from V and 5 bases from J, with 8 bases between. The CDR3 has 13 amino acids. In germline, CDR1 is SGHNT, CDR2 YENEEA. This CDR3 reads CASSLGPRETQYF. The CDR3 bases are TGTGCCAGCAGCTTAGGACCCAGGGAGACCCAGTACTTC.

The chain carries TRBV9 and TRBJ2-2; 8 positions agree with TRBD2. Per germline, CDR1 SGDLS and CDR2 YYNGEE. V was pared by 0 bases and J by 7 bases, with 8 bases of the junction left unmatched. This CDR3 comprises 16 residues. The chain's CDR3 is CASSVVSGISHGELFF. The CDR3 region has the DNA TGTGCCAGCAGCGTAGTTAGCGGGATCTCCCACGGGGAGCTGTTTTTT.

V usage is TRBV29-1 and J usage is TRBJ2-2; D gene unclear. The germline V gene encodes CDR1 SQVTM and CDR2 ANQGSEA. The CDR3 runs to 13 residues. Trimming removed 2 bases at V and 0 bases at J, with 4 bases between. CDR3 nucleotide sequence: TGCAGCGTTGAAACAACGAACACCGGGGAGCTGTTTTTT. The encoded protein is CSVETTNTGELFF.

V and J are TRBV28 and TRBJ1-1; 11 bases fit TRBD1. The CDR3 has 16 residues. From germline, CDR1 is MDHEN and CDR2 SYDVKM. Trimming took 6 bases from V and 1 from J; bases not matched to a gene: 7. CDR3 amino acids: CASSLGQGAGNTEAFF. The CDR3 DNA reads as TGTGCCAGCAGCCTAGGACAGGGGGCAGGGAACACTGAAGCTTTCTTT.